These 23 T cell receptor beta chains came from one sample sequenced in a study of T-cell memory formation after mild COVID-19. TCRdb independently ran MiXCR on the 5' RACE reads; one entry per CDR3 protein. The sample lists 350,000 or so distinct CDR3 sequences, 20% to 25% occurring once. Sequenced sample: PBMCs or a T cell subset sorted from them (not recorded which). These TCRs come from a man between 18 and 29 years old who had mild COVID-19 (a few samples of this study predate the infection). Cell type and time point are not known.

The rearrangement uses TRBV7-2 and TRBJ1-2, with D possibly matching TRBD1 (5 bases). The CDR3 loop spans 17 amino acids. Trimming took off 7 bases at V and 2 bases at J, with 23 bases between the two ends. From germline, CDR1 is SGHTA and CDR2 FQGNSA. In DNA, the CDR3 is TGTGCCAGCATGGGCTTGGGGCAGCCGAGCTCCAACTATGGCTACACCTTC. This sequence encodes CASMGLGQPSSNYGYTF.

This clonotype was seen a handful of times. The V and J genes are TRBV7-8 and TRBJ1-2; D possibly corresponds to TRBD1 (5 bases). Per the germline V gene, CDR1 is SGHVS and CDR2 is FQNEAQ. The CDR3 extends over 23 amino acids. V was shortened by 5 bases and J by 2 bases, with 39 bases between the two germline ends. The DNA of the CDR3 is TGTGCCAGCAGCCCGCCGCGTCTAATGGCCGCCGCGTTCGGGACGGACCTGAACTATGGCTACACCTTC. Amino acids: CASSPPRLMAAAFGTDLNYGYTF.

This clonotype occurred a few times. The chain is built from TRBV7-2 and TRBJ2-5, with D maybe TRBD1 (6 bases). This CDR3 is built from 13 residues. Trimming took 3 bases from V and 5 from J, leaving 10 bases between them. CDR1 is SGHTA, CDR2 FQGNSA, per germline. The CDR3, as DNA: TGTGCCAGCAGCTTTACAGGGAAGGAGACCCAGTACTTC. As protein: CASSFTGKETQYF. The full variable domain, completed using reference TRBV7-2 and TRBJ2-5, is GAGVSQSPSNKVTEKGKDVELRCDPISGHTALYWYRQSLGQGLEFLIYFQGNSAPDKSGLPSDRFSAERTGGSVSTLTIQRTQQEDSAVYLCASSFTGKETQYFGPGTRLLVL.

This clonotype was picked up a small number of times. The chain has TRBV12-3 or TRBV12-4 and TRBJ2-5, with TRBD1 as a possible D gene (5 bases). The length of the CDR3 is 13 residues. V was pared by 7 bases and J by 4 bases, with 13 bases between. This chain's CDR3 is CASTLGQLETQYF. The CDR3 DNA reads as TGTGCCAGCACCTTGGGGCAGTTAGAGACCCAGTACTTC.

In its sample, this clonotype was seen a few times. The chain employs TRBV27 and TRBJ2-2; D remains unclear. The germline gives CDR1 MNHEY, CDR2 SMNVEV (reference sequence). The CDR3 has 13 residues. V was shortened by 5 bases and J by 5 bases, with 9 bases between the two germline ends. The CDR3, as DNA: TGTGCCAGCAGTCTCGAGTGGACCGGGGAGCTGTTTTTT. Encoded protein: CASSLEWTGELFF.

In its sample, this clonotype was seen many times. The chain employs TRBV19 and TRBJ2-1, with D possibly matching TRBD1 (5 bases). The length of the CDR3 is 13 residues. The germline V gene has CDR1 LNHDA and CDR2 SQIVND (reference sequence). V shed 3 bases and J shed 8 bases, with 11 bases lying between them. The CDR3 DNA reads TGTGCCAGTAGTATCGGCTGGGGCCATGAGCAGTTCTTC. This translates into CASSIGWGHEQFF.

The gene calls are TRBV28 and TRBJ2-7; maybe TRBD1 (6 bases). The CDR3 length is 14 residues. CDR1 and CDR2 from the germline V gene are MDHEN and SYDVKM. Deletions cut 3 bases from V and 3 bases from J, with 12 bases between. The chain's CDR3 is CASSLGAANYEQYV. CDR3 DNA: TGTGCCAGCAGTTTGGGGGCCGCTAACTACGAGCAGTACGTC.

This chain joins TRBV5-1 and TRBJ1-1; D is ambiguous. This CDR3 is 14 amino acids long. Trimming pared 0 bases from V and 0 bases from J, leaving 6 bases between. Germline lookup yields CDR1 SGHRS and CDR2 YFSETQ. The CDR3 loop reads CASSLEPVNTEAFF. The CDR3 DNA is TGCGCCAGCAGCTTGGAGCCCGTGAACACTGAAGCTTTCTTT.

The rearrangement uses TRBV5-1 and TRBJ1-2; the match to TRBD1 covers 8 bases. This CDR3 contains 15 residues. Trimming removed 6 bases from V and 1 base from J; junction bases left unmatched: 8. The germline gives CDR1 SGHRS, CDR2 YFSETQ. In nucleotides, the CDR3 is TGCGCCAGCACTGGGGGGGACAGGATTAACTATGGCTACACCTTC. It yields the protein CASTGGDRINYGYTF.

J is TRBJ1-6 and V is TRBV5-1, with TRBD1 matching 8 bases. Unmatched junction bases numbered 7, after V lost 3 bases and J lost 8 bases. The CDR3 contains 15 residues. Germline V gene lookup returns CDR1 SGHRS and CDR2 YFSETQ. The CDR3 reads CASSSSQGDHSPLHF. The CDR3 region has the DNA TGCGCCAGCAGCTCCTCACAGGGGGACCATTCACCCCTCCACTTT.

The chain has TRBV6-5 and TRBJ1-2, with D uncertain. Between the trimmed V and J ends, which lost 1 base and 1 base, there was a span of 7 bases. CDR1 is MNHEY, CDR2 SVGAGI, per germline. This CDR3 is built from 14 residues. The chain's CDR3 is CASSYFGRNYGYTF. Here the CDR3 DNA reads TGTGCCAGCAGTTACTTCGGACGTAACTATGGCTACACCTTC.

This clonotype was observed a handful of times. The CDR3 sequence is CASSYSGGGADTQYF. The CDR3 DNA reads as TGTGCCAGCAGTTACAGCGGGGGCGGAGCAGATACGCAGTATTTT. This chain uses TRBV6-6 with TRBJ2-3; TRBD2 agrees at 8 bases. The CDR3 runs to 15 residues. Germline values: CDR1 MNHNY, CDR2 SVGAGI (reference sequence). J lost 4 bases, V lost 2 bases, and 5 bases had no gene match.

This chain uses TRBV3-1 with TRBJ2-3; possible D gene TRBD2, 6 bases. Between the trimmed V and J ends, which lost 4 bases and 3 bases, there was a span of 14 bases. Per germline, CDR1 LGHDT and CDR2 YNNKEL (reference sequence). The CDR3 runs to 15 residues. DNA of the CDR3: TGTGCCAGCAGCCCCGGGTTGGGGAGGACAGATACGCAGTATTTT. Translation: CASSPGLGRTDTQYF.

This clonotype came up a few times. In nucleotides, the CDR3 is TGTGCCAGTTGGGCGGCCGGACCGTGGAACACTGAAGCTTTCTTT. Translated, it gives CASWAAGPWNTEAFF. The chain combines TRBV6-5 with TRBJ1-1; no clear D. The germline V gene has CDR1 MNHEY and CDR2 SVGAGI. The ends were cut back, 9 bases at V and 1 base at J, with 18 bases in the middle. The CDR3 length is 15 residues.

This clonotype was counted between two and nine times. The rearrangement uses TRBV7-3 and TRBJ2-1; TRBD2 matches 12 bases. Per germline, CDR1 SGHTA and CDR2 FQGTGA. CDR3 length equals 16 residues. Unmatched junction bases numbered 9, after V lost 5 bases and J lost 7 bases. The CDR3 DNA sequence: TGTGCCAGCAGCGTGACTAGCGGGGGCCCGCGGAATGAGCAGTTCTTC. This encodes CASSVTSGGPRNEQFF.

The sample holds a few counts of this clonotype. J is TRBJ2-7 and V is TRBV7-9; D is possibly TRBD1 (5 bases). Germline V gives CDR1 SEHNR, CDR2 FQNEAQ (reference sequence). The V and J ends lost 4 bases and 1 base respectively, with 8 bases between them. The CDR3 loop spans 13 amino acids. CDR3 bases: TGTGCCAGCAGCTCCCGACAGTCCTACGAGCAGTACGTC. This gives the protein CASSSRQSYEQYV.

In its sample, this clonotype was seen a few times. This rearrangement joins TRBV20-1 to TRBJ2-7; 8 bases agree with TRBD1. The CDR3 totals 13 residues. Germline values: CDR1 DFQATT, CDR2 SNEGSKA (reference sequence). V was clipped by 5 bases and J by 3 bases; unmatched bases: 6. The chain's CDR3 is CSAGQGKRYEQYV. Here the CDR3 DNA reads TGCAGTGCTGGACAGGGAAAACGCTACGAGCAGTACGTC.

The chain couples TRBV5-1 to TRBJ2-7; possible D gene TRBD1, 5 bases. V shed 0 bases and J shed 2 bases, with 12 bases lying between them. The CDR3 has 15 amino acids. Germline V gene lookup returns CDR1 SGHRS and CDR2 YFSETQ. CDR3 sequence: CASSLGQGSAYEQYF. As DNA, the CDR3 is TGCGCCAGCAGCTTGGGGCAGGGAAGTGCCTACGAGCAGTACTTC. Supplemented by reference TRBV5-1 and TRBJ2-7, the full variable domain reads KAGVTQTPRYLIKTRGQQVTLSCSPISGHRSVSWYQQTPGQGLQFLFEYFSETQRNKGNFPGRFSGRQFSNSRSEMNVSTLELGDSALYLCASSLGQGSAYEQYFGPGTRLTVT.

The chain is built from TRBV18 and TRBJ2-1, with D perhaps given as TRBD1 or TRBD2 (6 bases each). Germline V gives CDR1 KGHSH, CDR2 LQKENI. The CDR3 length is 15 residues. The V end was cut by 2 bases, the J end by 8 bases, with 16 bases between. CDR3 in amino acids: CASSPGAIRGDEQFF. The DNA for the CDR3 is TGTGCCAGCTCACCAGGCGCCATTAGGGGGGATGAGCAGTTCTTC.

This sequence joins TRBV12-5 and TRBJ1-5, with 11 bases aligning to TRBD1. CDR3 size: 13 residues. Germline CDR1 is LGHNT and CDR2 is FRNRAP. The J segment lost 9 bases and the V segment lost 6 bases, leaving 4 bases of the junction unmatched. This CDR3 is CASGVDRGPPQHF. The CDR3 DNA reads as TGTGCTAGTGGCGTGGACAGGGGGCCGCCCCAGCATTTT.

Here the CDR3 reads CASSPYTQGTYTEAFF. In DNA form, the CDR3 reads TGTGCCAGCTCACCATATACGCAGGGGACGTACACTGAAGCTTTCTTT. J is TRBJ1-1 and V is TRBV18; possible D gene TRBD1, 6 bases. Per germline, CDR1 KGHSH and CDR2 LQKENI. This CDR3 is 16 amino acids long. V shed 2 bases and J shed 3 bases, with 16 bases lying between them.

The chain links TRBV10-3 to TRBJ1-1; D gene unclear. V was cut by 7 bases and J by 4 bases, with 16 bases left in between. This CDR3 contains 14 residues. Germline CDR1 and CDR2: ENHRY and SYGVKD. CDR3 DNA sequence: TGTGCCATCACCGAGACTGGGGTCGGCACTGAAGCTTTCTTT. Its translation is CAITETGVGTEAFF.

The rearrangement joins TRBV6-2 or TRBV6-3 to TRBJ2-7; a possible D gene is TRBD2 (6 bases). V dropped 4 bases and J dropped 0 bases, with 22 bases sitting between them. The CDR3 loop spans 18 amino acids. Germline V gives CDR1 MNHEY, CDR2 SVGEGT. Written as DNA, the CDR3 is TGTGCCAGCAGTTTAATCCCGGTTGGACGGGGGAGCTCCTACGAGCAGTACTTC. Amino acids: CASSLIPVGRGSSYEQYF.